A single sample gave rise to the 5 T cell receptor beta chains below, sequenced in a study of T cell repertoires in cytomegalovirus infection. What these receptors recognize is not known. TCRdb ran MiXCR on the reads and lists one entry per CDR3 protein. The sample lists about 120,000 distinct CDR3 sequences, around 9.1% occurring once. The material sequenced was PBMCs, sequenced either directly or after in vitro stimulation (not recorded which). The receptor source for this set is a human donor in good health (CMV status not recorded). Some clones in this sample may be carry-over from other donors' samples.

There are many counts of this clonotype. Here the CDR3 reads CASSQETGSTMNTEAFF. Written as DNA, the CDR3 is TGCGCCAGCAGCCAAGAGACGGGCTCCACAATGAACACTGAAGCTTTCTTT. J is TRBJ1-1 and V is TRBV4-1, with no clear D. CDR1 MGHRA and CDR2 YSYEKL come from the germline V gene. The V gene lost 0 bases and the J gene lost 0 bases, with 14 bases spanning the gap. This CDR3 comprises 17 residues.

This clonotype was recorded many times. V usage is TRBV7-8 and J usage is TRBJ1-5; TRBD1 is a possible D gene (6 bases). Trimming left V 4 bases short and J 5 bases short, with 15 bases between. The CDR3 has 15 amino acids. Germline V CDR1 and CDR2: SGHVS, FQNEAQ. CDR3 in amino acids: CASSSATGSDQPQHF. CDR3 nucleotides: TGTGCCAGCAGCTCGGCCACAGGGAGTGATCAGCCCCAGCATTTT.

This clonotype has at least ten counts. The chain uses TRBV19 and TRBJ1-5; D possibly corresponds to TRBD1 (5 bases). This CDR3 contains 16 residues. Between the trimmed V and J ends, which lost 4 bases and 6 bases, there was a span of 19 bases. CDR1 is LNHDA, CDR2 SQIVND, per germline (reference sequence). Here the CDR3 reads CASSTRGGKGTQPQHF. The CDR3 bases are TGTGCCAGTAGTACGAGAGGAGGGAAAGGGACTCAGCCCCAGCATTTT.

There are a few counts of this clonotype. The V gene is TRBV10-1, the J gene TRBJ2-1; 8 bases line up with TRBD2. The CDR3 is 14 residues long. The ends lost 3 bases at V and 4 bases at J; junction bases unmatched: 2. The germline gives CDR1 WNHNN, CDR2 SYGVQD (reference sequence). CDR3 protein: CASSDSGAYNEQFF. The CDR3, as DNA: TGCGCCAGCAGTGATAGCGGGGCTTACAATGAGCAGTTCTTC.

The table lists this clonotype with many counts. CDR3 protein: CASRNQGADTQYF. In nucleotides, the CDR3 is TGTGCCAGCAGAAATCAAGGGGCAGATACGCAGTATTTT. This chain uses TRBV7-6 with TRBJ2-3; maybe TRBD1 (5 bases). The CDR3 contains 13 residues. The germline gives CDR1 SGHVS, CDR2 FNYEAQ. Trimming shortened V by 6 bases and J by 4 bases, and 11 bases separated the two germline ends.